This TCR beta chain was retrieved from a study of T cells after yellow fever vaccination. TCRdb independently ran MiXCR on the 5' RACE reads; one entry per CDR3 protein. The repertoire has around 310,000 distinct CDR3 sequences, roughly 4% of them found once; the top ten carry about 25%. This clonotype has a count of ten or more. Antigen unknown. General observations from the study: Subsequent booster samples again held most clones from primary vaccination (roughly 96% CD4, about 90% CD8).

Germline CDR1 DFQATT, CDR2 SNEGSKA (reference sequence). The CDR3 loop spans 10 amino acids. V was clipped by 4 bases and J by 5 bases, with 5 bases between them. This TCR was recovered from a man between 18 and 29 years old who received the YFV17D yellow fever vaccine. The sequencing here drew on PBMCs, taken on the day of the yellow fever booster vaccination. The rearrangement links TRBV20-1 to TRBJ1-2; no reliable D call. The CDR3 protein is CSATQYGYTF. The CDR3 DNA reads TGCAGTGCTACACAGTATGGCTACACCTTC.